The 13 T cell receptor beta chains below all came from one sample that was sequenced in a study of blood T cell repertoires in COVID-19 (dated by TCRdb to about 2020). Libraries were constructed by the immunoSEQ multiplex PCR assay. The source is immuneACCESS, and TCRdb retained only in-frame sequences with V and J called. Part of the clones is not carried over; for the studies checked, unresolved V genes explain less than half of this, and the remainder is unexplained. This sample holds about 250,000 clones; approximately 86% were observed only once. Around 0.8% of the sample lies in the top ten. The sample comprised peripheral blood. These receptors all come from a woman aged 25 to 39 with acute or convalescent COVID-19.

The gene calls are TRBV10-2 and TRBJ1-2, with D possibly matching TRBD1 (5 bases). V lost 0 bases, J lost 8 bases, and 10 bases lay in between. Germline lookup yields CDR1 WSHSY and CDR2 SAAADI. The CDR3 length is 13 residues. CDR3 residues: CASSESAGWGYTF. For the CDR3, the DNA is TGCGCCAGCAGTGAGTCAGCAGGGTGGGGCTACACCTTC.

The count of this clone is one. The rearrangement links TRBV4-1 to TRBJ1-1, with TRBD1 as a possible D gene (6 bases). V was clipped by 5 bases and J by 4 bases, with 14 bases between them. CDR1 is MGHRA and CDR2 is YSYEKL in the germline V gene. This CDR3 has 14 residues. The CDR3 loop is CASSVTGSGTEAFF. The DNA for the CDR3 is TGCGCCAGCAGCGTGACAGGATCGGGCACTGAAGCTTTCTTT.

This sequence joins TRBV6-2 or TRBV6-3 and TRBJ1-4, with D unclear. The CDR3 is made up of 12 amino acids. The V end was cut by 5 bases, the J end by 1 base, with 2 bases between. CDR1 is MNHEY and CDR2 is SVGEGT in the germline V gene. The CDR3 here is CASSQTNEKLFF. CDR3 nucleotide sequence: TGTGCCAGCAGTCAAACTAATGAAAAACTGTTTTTT.

The chain combines TRBV10-3 with TRBJ1-6; TRBD1 matches 11 bases. CDR3 size: 14 residues. CDR1 and CDR2 from the germline V gene are ENHRY and SYGVKD. With 10 bases clipped from V and 7 bases from J, the junction kept 6 bases outside the gene matches. This chain's CDR3 is CATRGQGDNSPLHF. Written as DNA, the CDR3 is TGTGCCACCAGGGGACAGGGGGACAATTCACCCCTCCACTTT.

The V and J genes are TRBV3-1 (or the pseudogene TRBV3-2) and TRBJ2-7, with a possible D match to TRBD1 (5 bases). CDR3 length: 15 residues. Germline V gene lookup returns CDR1 LGHDT and CDR2 YNNKEL (reference sequence). V gave up 0 bases and J gave up 9 bases, with 18 bases separating them. In nucleotides, the CDR3 is TGTGCCAGCAGCCAAGATCTAGGGGCAGTTAACGGGCAGTACTTC. Its translation is CASSQDLGAVNGQYF.

This clone was counted a single time. This chain joins TRBV7-6 and TRBJ2-7; the D is unclear. V gave up 1 base and J gave up 3 bases, with 4 bases separating them. The CDR3 runs 12 residues. Germline CDR1 SGHVS, CDR2 FNYEAQ. The CDR3 nucleotides are TGTGCCAGCAGCTTAGGAGACTACGAGCAGTACTTC. It yields the protein CASSLGDYEQYF.

The chain is built from TRBV9 and TRBJ2-2; TRBD2 matches 8 bases. The CDR3 runs to 15 residues. Losses at the gene ends were 0 bases for V and 8 bases for J; bases not matched to a gene: 6. Germline V gene lookup returns CDR1 SGDLS and CDR2 YYNGEE. In nucleotides, the CDR3 is TGTGCCAGCAGCGTAGGCCGGGAGGGTCCGGGGGAGCTGTTTTTT. This sequence encodes CASSVGREGPGELFF.

This clone appeared a single time. This chain uses TRBV2 with TRBJ2-7, with D possibly matching TRBD2 (6 bases). The germline V and J ends were trimmed by 7 bases and 0 bases, with 10 bases remaining between them. This CDR3 is built from 13 residues. Germline CDR1 is SNHLY and CDR2 is FYNNEI. CDR3 DNA: TGTGCCAGCACCCGGGAGAGCTCCTACGAGCAGTACTTC. Residues: CASTRESSYEQYF.

The CDR3 sequence: CASSLRTGFYNEQFF. In nucleotides, the CDR3 is TGTGCCAGCAGTCTCAGGACAGGGTTCTACAATGAGCAGTTCTTC. The chain employs TRBV27 and TRBJ2-1, with 8 bases fitting TRBD1. CDR1 and CDR2 from the germline V gene are MNHEY and SMNVEV (reference sequence). CDR3 size: 15 residues. Trimming removed 5 bases from V and 3 bases from J; junction bases left unmatched: 6.

The gene calls are TRBV30 and TRBJ2-5, with D possibly being TRBD2 (6 bases). In germline, CDR1 is GTSNPN, CDR2 SVGIG (reference sequence). V lost 1 base, J lost 5 bases, and 14 bases lay in between. The CDR3 is made up of 14 amino acids. CDR3 in amino acids: CAWSDGSGGETQYF. CDR3 nucleotide sequence: TGTGCCTGGAGTGATGGTAGCGGAGGGGAGACCCAGTACTTC.

The rearrangement links TRBV11-3 to TRBJ2-3; 8 bases map to TRBD1. CDR1 and CDR2 from the germline V gene are SGHNT and YENEEA. J was trimmed by 4 bases and V by 8 bases; bases with no gene match: 11. There are 15 residues in the CDR3. The CDR3 sequence is CASAPGQGISDTQYF. CDR3 coding DNA: TGTGCCAGCGCCCCCGGACAGGGAATTTCAGATACGCAGTATTTT.

The chain employs TRBV6-5 and TRBJ2-1; unclear D gene. Per germline, CDR1 MNHEY and CDR2 SVGAGI. This CDR3 has 13 residues. The V and J ends lost 0 bases and 4 bases respectively, with 4 bases between them. The CDR3 is CASSYSSYNEQFF. The CDR3, as DNA: TGTGCCAGCAGTTACTCCAGTTACAATGAGCAGTTCTTC.

V and J are TRBV5-1 and TRBJ1-1; tentatively, D is TRBD1 (5 bases). Germline V gene lookup returns CDR1 SGHRS and CDR2 YFSETQ. This CDR3 has 14 residues. The V and J ends lost 2 bases and 2 bases respectively, with 10 bases between them. Here the CDR3 reads CASSFSGGNTEAFF. The CDR3 nucleotides are TGCGCCAGCAGCTTCTCCGGGGGAAACACTGAAGCTTTCTTT.